The 8 T cell receptor beta chains in this list originate from one sample, sequenced in a study of T-cell reconstitution after alpha-beta-depleted transplantation in children. Unique molecular identifiers were incorporated when the TCRbeta library was constructed. TCRdb itself ran the PCR reads through MiXCR, one entry per CDR3 protein. The sample has about 610,000 distinct CDR3 sequences, roughly a tenth seen once; the top ten hold less than 5%. Sequenced here: PBMCs from the stem cell graft donor, sampled from the stem cell graft. The receptors derive from a human donor who donated a stem cell graft to a child with acute myeloid leukemia.

This clonotype was seen once. The rearrangement links TRBV27 to TRBJ2-7; 7 nucleotides align to TRBD2. The J segment lost 3 bases and the V segment lost 4 bases, leaving 6 bases of the junction unmatched. The CDR3 length is 14 residues. Germline V lookup: CDR1 MNHEY, CDR2 SMNVEV (reference sequence). CDR3 loop: CASSSGGEIYEQYF. Written as DNA, the CDR3 is TGTGCCAGCAGTTCGGGGGGAGAGATCTACGAGCAGTACTTC.

Regarding this clonotype: Its ends do not fully match the called genes, so a read error is possible. This sequence joins TRBV7-7 and TRBJ2-2; D not certain. The V gene's germline CDR1 is SSHAT and CDR2 FNYEAQ (reference sequence). This CDR3 has 13 residues. The CDR3 sequence is CASSQQTPGELFF. The CDR3 region has the DNA TGTGCTAGCAGCCAACAAACCCCCGGGGAGCTGTTTTTT.

This clonotype was detected many times. The chain links TRBV7-3 to TRBJ2-1, with no clear D. V lost 0 bases, J lost 15 bases, and 12 bases lay in between. Germline V gene lookup returns CDR1 SGHTA and CDR2 FQGTGA. This CDR3 contains 12 residues. CDR3 residues: CASSLTPVVLFF. CDR3 DNA: TGTGCCAGCAGCTTAACGCCCGTAGTTTTGTTCTTC.

V usage is TRBV7-2 and J usage is TRBJ2-3, with D possibly being TRBD1 or TRBD2 (5 bases each). The CDR3 is 17 residues long. Germline assignment: CDR1 SGHTA and CDR2 FQGNSA. Trimming cost V 5 bases and J 0 bases, with 18 bases left between them. The CDR3 DNA follows: TGTGCCAGCAGCCCCAAAGGGACCATACCTAGCACAGATACGCAGTATTTT. This encodes CASSPKGTIPSTDTQYF.

Concerning this clonotype: This may be a read error: a much more frequent sequence differs by one nucleotide. The chain recombines TRBV25-1 with TRBJ2-1; D is possibly TRBD2 (5 bases). Germline values: CDR1 MGHDK, CDR2 SYGVNS. Trimming cost V 6 bases and J 6 bases, with 15 bases left between them. CDR3 length equals 14 residues. CDR3 nucleotides: TGTGCCAGCAGAGTTATCGGGATCGCCAATGAGCAGTTCTTC. Its translation is CASRVIGIANEQFF.

The gene calls are TRBV20-1 and TRBJ2-5; tentative D call: TRBD2 (5 bases). This CDR3 has 13 residues. Trimming cost V 3 bases and J 5 bases, with 13 bases left between them. Germline assignment: CDR1 DFQATT and CDR2 SNEGSKA (reference sequence). The CDR3: CSARTGNTETQYF. The CDR3 nucleotides are TGCAGTGCTAGGACGGGAAATACGGAGACCCAGTACTTC.

This clonotype showed up just a few times. The V and J genes are TRBV6-2 or TRBV6-3 and TRBJ2-1; D may be TRBD2 (6 bases). The CDR3 has 13 amino acids. CDR1 and CDR2 (germline): MNHEY, SVGEGT. V lost 8 bases and J lost 9, with 17 bases in between. The CDR3 DNA reads as TGTGCCAGCCGGAGACTAGACGTTAGTGAGCAGTTCTTC. It codes for CASRRLDVSEQFF.

The sample holds a few counts of this clonotype. This chain uses TRBV11-1 with TRBJ2-3; maybe TRBD2 (5 bases). Germline V lookup: CDR1 SGHAT, CDR2 FQDESV (reference sequence). The CDR3 is 18 residues long. Trimming removed 2 bases from V and 4 bases from J, with 22 bases in between. The CDR3 sequence is CASSLSGMGWAGADTQYF. Written as DNA, the CDR3 is TGTGCCAGCAGCTTATCTGGCATGGGCTGGGCCGGGGCAGATACGCAGTATTTT.